This T cell receptor (beta chain) was identified in a study of T cells in Graves' hyperthyroidism and ophthalmopathy (dated by TCRdb to about 2019). The study in broad terms: Peripheral blood was collected at initial diagnosis, before any treatment. The 95 to 100 discovery patients were randomly split 7:3 into training and test sets. Prospective prediction of ophthalmopathy was tested in an independent validation cohort of some 20 hyperthyroidism patients and some 17 patients who later progressed to ophthalmopathy. To identify distinguishing TCR V-J signatures, a discovery cohort of 100 patients was used, comprising 43 with Graves' ophthalmopathy and some 57 with stable Graves' hyperthyroidism. The study also compared thyroid tissue and blood T-cell repertoires from a handful of Graves' hyperthyroidism patients. The paper reports TCR Vbeta CDR3 sequencing of fewer than 150 peripheral blood samples: 40 or so ophthalmopathy, fewer than 85 hyperthyroidism and around 17 progressor patients. Following sampling, methimazole starting at 30 mg daily was given to hyperthyroidism patients, and high-dose intravenous methylprednisolone was given to ophthalmopathy patients.

CDR1 and CDR2 are read off the germline V gene as SNHLY and FYNNEI. The CDR3, cysteine through phenylalanine, is 14 amino acids long. Just the 42-base CDR3 DNA is kept, in frame starting at base 1. V is pared back by 3 bases and J by 4 bases, with 12 bases lying between the germline termini. A patient counted as having stable Graves' hyperthyroidism if no progression to ophthalmopathy occurred over 18 months of follow-up. The hyperthyroidism patients were between 18 and 65 years old and newly diagnosed, with a disease duration of less than 2 months. Exclusion was applied to patients with uncontrolled infections, other autoimmune diseases, pregnancy or lactation. Diagnoses were based on clinical symptoms, serum thyroxine and TRAb, thyroid ultrasound and orbital computed tomography. PBMCs were separated from roughly 10 ml of fresh peripheral blood using Ficoll-Paque density gradient centrifugation. Total RNA was extracted with Trizol reagent, and quality was checked on an Agilent 2100 Bioanalyzer.

A note on this clonotype: Its antigen is still unknown. No base-level quality is on record; no much larger clone is a single base apart.

The TCR beta CDR3 regions were amplified from the RNA transcripts. The TCR CDR3 was subjected to a first round of RT-PCR using the HTBI primer set and the Qiagen OneStep RT-PCR kit. A second multiplex PCR round built the libraries, followed by size selection and purification. Libraries were sequenced paired-end with 100 bp reads on an Illumina HiSeq2000. Concerning the study's data processing: SOAPnuke was used to process the raw data, removing reads that contained adapters or uncalled bases, had a mean Phred below 15, or lacked an exact match to the constant primer or identifier. High-quality paired reads were merged using COPE v1.2.5, and each unique nucleotide sequence was defined as a clonotype. MiTCR v1.1 was used to align the clonotypes against IMGT TRBV, TRBD and TRBJ reference segments. The analysis was restricted to V-J combinations with a frequency above 0.0001, which together covered about 99% of the repertoires. The TCS score was defined as the ratio of F50 (clonal expansion) to E x V (chaos), calculated using BLOSUM62-based TCRdist between CDR3 peptides within each V-J. Welch's t-statistics and random forest reduced roughly 530 V-J features to fewer than 15, which were used in a naive Bayes classifier (R e1071). Thyroid-blood repertoire similarity was quantified with the Morisita-Horn index. TCRdb itself trimmed the public reads at Q25 with fastp, ran MiXCR and retained productive beta chains. CDR3 protein duplicates are merged, each entry listing the most common genes and DNA. TCRdb assigned the V and J calls; the authors' analysis was not used. The sample profile shows around 760,000 distinct CDR3 sequences; about 35% of them were found once. Jointly, the top ten make up more than 25% of the sample.

The study at large found these results: In validation, progression to ophthalmopathy was predicted by the model with more than 65% sensitivity and roughly 76% specificity, a median of roughly 6.4 months before onset. Sample size was not statistically predetermined, and blinding of investigators to group allocation was not performed. In cross-validation, a model built on a 13 V-J signature told ophthalmopathy apart from stable hyperthyroidism with roughly 87% sensitivity and roughly 81% specificity, and in testing the same model reached 80%/75%. Most expanded thyroid clonotypes (frequency above 0.001) were also detected in blood, suggesting blood repertoires may reflect thyroid immune responses.

The rearranged chain carries TRBV2 and TRBJ1-2; a confident D gene designation cannot be given. This clonotype was sampled from a woman in her 40s with Graves' hyperthyroidism. The sample consisted of blood. The CDR3 loop reads CASSDLGSGYGYTF. The DNA reads TGTGCCAGCAGTGACTTAGGGAGCGGCTATGGCTACACCTTC.